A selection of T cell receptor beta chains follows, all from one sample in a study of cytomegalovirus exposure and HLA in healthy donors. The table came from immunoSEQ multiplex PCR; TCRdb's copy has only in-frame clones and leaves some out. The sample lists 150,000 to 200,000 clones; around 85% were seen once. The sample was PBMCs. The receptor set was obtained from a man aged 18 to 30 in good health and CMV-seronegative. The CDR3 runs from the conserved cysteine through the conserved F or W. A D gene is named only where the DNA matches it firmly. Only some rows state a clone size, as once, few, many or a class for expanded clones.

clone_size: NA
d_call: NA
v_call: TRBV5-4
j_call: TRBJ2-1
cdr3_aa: CASSLAWKTGNNEQFF
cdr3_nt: TGTGCCAGCAGCTTGGCCTGGAAAACAGGGAACAATGAGCAGTTCTTC

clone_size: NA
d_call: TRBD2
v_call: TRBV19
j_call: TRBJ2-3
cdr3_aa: CASSIDQAGVTDTQYF
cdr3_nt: TGTGCCAGTAGTATAGATCAGGCGGGGGTCACAGATACGCAGTATTTT

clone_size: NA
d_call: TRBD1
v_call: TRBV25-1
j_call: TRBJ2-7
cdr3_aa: CASSDPRTGGNEQYF
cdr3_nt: TGTGCCAGCAGTGACCCCCGTACAGGGGGGAACGAGCAGTACTTC

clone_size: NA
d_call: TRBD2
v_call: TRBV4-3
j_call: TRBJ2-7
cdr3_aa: CASSQEASGSYEQYF
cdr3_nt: TGCGCCAGCAGCCAAGAAGCTAGCGGGAGCTACGAGCAGTACTTC

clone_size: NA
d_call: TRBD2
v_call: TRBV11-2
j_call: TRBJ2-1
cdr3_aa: CASSSTGTTVANEQFF
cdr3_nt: TGTGCCAGCAGTTCAACCGGGACTACGGTCGCCAATGAGCAGTTCTTC

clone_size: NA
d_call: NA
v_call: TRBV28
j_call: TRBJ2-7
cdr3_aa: CASSLVFRGSSYEQYF
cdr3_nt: TGTGCCAGCAGTTTAGTCTTCAGAGGGAGCTCCTACGAGCAGTACTTC

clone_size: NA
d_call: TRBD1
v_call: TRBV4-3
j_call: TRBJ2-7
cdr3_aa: CASSQPGQGAWEQYF
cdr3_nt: TGCGCCAGCAGCCAACCGGGACAGGGGGCTTGGGAGCAGTACTTC

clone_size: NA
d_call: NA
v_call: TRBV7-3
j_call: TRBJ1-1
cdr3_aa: CASSPRGNTEAFF
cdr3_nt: TGTGCCAGCAGCCCCCGGGGAAACACTGAAGCTTTCTTT

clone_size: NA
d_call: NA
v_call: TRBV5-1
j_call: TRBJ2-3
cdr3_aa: CASRWKGNTDTQYF
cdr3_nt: TGCGCCAGCAGGTGGAAGGGGAACACAGATACGCAGTATTTT

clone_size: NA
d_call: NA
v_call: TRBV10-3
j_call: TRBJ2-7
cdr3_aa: CAIRERSSSYEQYF
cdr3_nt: TGTGCCATCAGGGAGCGGTCGAGCTCCTACGAGCAGTACTTC

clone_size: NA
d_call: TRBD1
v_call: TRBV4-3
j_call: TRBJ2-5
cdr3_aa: CASSQDLAQGEETQYF
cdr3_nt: TGCGCCAGCAGCCAAGATCTCGCGCAGGGGGAGGAGACCCAGTACTTC

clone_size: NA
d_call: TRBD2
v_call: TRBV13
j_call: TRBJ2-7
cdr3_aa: CASSLLGTKLYEQYF
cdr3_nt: TGTGCCAGCAGCTTACTTGGGACTAAACTCTACGAGCAGTACTTC

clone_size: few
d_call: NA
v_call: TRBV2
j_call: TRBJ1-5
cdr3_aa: CASSELRTRGEQPQHF
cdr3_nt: TGTGCCAGCAGTGAACTACGGACCAGGGGAGAGCAGCCCCAGCATTTT

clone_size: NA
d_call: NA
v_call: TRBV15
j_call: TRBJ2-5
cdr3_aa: CATSRDRRQTQYF
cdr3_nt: TGTGCCACCAGCAGAGATCGGCGGCAGACCCAGTACTTC

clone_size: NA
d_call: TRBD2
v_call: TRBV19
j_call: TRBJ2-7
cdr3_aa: CASSTVAGGPSEQYF
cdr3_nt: TGTGCCAGTAGTACCGTAGCGGGAGGGCCGTCCGAGCAGTACTTC

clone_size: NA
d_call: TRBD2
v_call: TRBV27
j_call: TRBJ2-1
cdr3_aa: CASSSSGSGFNEQFF
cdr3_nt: TGTGCCAGCAGCTCGAGCGGGAGTGGGTTCAATGAGCAGTTCTTC

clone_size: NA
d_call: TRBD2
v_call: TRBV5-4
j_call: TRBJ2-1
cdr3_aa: CASSSGGYNEQFF
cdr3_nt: TGTGCCAGTTCTAGCGGGGGGTACAATGAGCAGTTCTTC

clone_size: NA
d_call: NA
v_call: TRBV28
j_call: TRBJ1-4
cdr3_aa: CASSLWSSTNEKLFF
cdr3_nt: TGTGCCAGCAGTTTATGGTCGTCAACTAATGAAAAACTGTTTTTT

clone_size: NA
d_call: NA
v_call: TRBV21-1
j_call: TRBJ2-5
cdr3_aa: CARSWWDRERSEGAQYF
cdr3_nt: TGTGCCAGGAGTTGGTGGGACAGGGAGAGATCAGAGGGGGCCCAGTACTTC

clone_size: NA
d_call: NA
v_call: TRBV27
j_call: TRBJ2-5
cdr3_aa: CASSLWASSAETQYF
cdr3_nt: TGTGCCAGCAGTTTATGGGCTAGCTCCGCGGAGACCCAGTACTTC

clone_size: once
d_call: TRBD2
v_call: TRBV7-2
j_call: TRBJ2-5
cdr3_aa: CASSLSSSGGQETQYF
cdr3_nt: TGTGCCAGCAGCTTATCATCTAGCGGGGGACAAGAGACCCAGTACTTC

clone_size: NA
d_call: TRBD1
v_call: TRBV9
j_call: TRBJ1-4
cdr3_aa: CASSFRTGEGEKLFF
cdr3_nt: TGTGCCAGCAGCTTCAGGACAGGAGAGGGTGAAAAACTGTTTTTT

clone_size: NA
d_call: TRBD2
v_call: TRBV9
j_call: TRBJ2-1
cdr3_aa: CASSPRLAGYKPRYDEQFF
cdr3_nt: TGTGCCAGCAGCCCCCGACTAGCGGGATACAAACCCCGCTACGATGAGCAGTTCTTC

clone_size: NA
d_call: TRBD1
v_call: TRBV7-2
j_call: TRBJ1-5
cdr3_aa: CASSLGDSDQPQHF
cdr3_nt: TGTGCCAGCAGCTTAGGGGACAGCGATCAGCCCCAGCATTTT

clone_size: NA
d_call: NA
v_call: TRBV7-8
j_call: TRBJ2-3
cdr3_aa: CASRRDRHTDTQYF
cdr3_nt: TGTGCCAGCAGGCGGGACAGACACACAGATACGCAGTATTTT

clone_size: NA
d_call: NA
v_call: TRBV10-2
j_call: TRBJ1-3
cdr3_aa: CASSSGLGGNTIYF
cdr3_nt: TGCGCCAGCAGTTCAGGGCTGGGCGGAAACACCATATATTTT

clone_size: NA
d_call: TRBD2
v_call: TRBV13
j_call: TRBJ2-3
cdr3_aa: CASSLKPGTSGSGSPDTQYF
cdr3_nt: TGTGCCAGCAGCTTAAAGCCCGGGACTAGCGGGAGTGGGAGCCCAGATACGCAGTATTTT

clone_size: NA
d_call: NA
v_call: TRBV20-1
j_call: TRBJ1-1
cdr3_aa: CQGKMNTEAFF
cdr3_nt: TGCCAGGGGAAGATGAACACTGAAGCTTTCTTT

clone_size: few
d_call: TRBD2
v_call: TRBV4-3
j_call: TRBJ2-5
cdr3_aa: CASSQERGGQETQYF
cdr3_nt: TGCGCCAGCAGCCAAGAGCGGGGGGGCCAAGAGACCCAGTACTTC

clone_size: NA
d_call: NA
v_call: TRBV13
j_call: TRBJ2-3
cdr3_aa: CASTSGQGKMDTQYF
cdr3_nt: TGTGCCAGCACCTCGGGGCAGGGGAAAATGGATACGCAGTATTTT

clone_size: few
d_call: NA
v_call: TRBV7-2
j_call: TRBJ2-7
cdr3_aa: CASSLGGYGSEQYF
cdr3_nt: TGTGCCAGCAGCTTAGGCGGTTACGGTTCCGAGCAGTACTTC

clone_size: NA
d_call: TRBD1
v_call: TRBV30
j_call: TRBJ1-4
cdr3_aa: CAWATGTGGSTNEKLFF
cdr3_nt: TGTGCCTGGGCTACCGGGACAGGGGGGTCAACTAATGAAAAACTGTTTTTT

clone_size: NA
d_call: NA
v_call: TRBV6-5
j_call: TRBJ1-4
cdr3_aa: CASSQDFNEKLFF
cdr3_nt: TGTGCCAGCTCGCAGGACTTTAATGAAAAACTGTTTTTT

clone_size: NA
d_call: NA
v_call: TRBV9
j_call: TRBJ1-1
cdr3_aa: CASSVAGGDKAFF
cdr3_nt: TGTGCCAGCAGCGTAGCTGGGGGGGATAAAGCTTTCTTT

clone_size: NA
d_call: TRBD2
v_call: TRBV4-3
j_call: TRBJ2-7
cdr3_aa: CASSQESSGYEQYF
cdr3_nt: TGCGCCAGCAGCCAGGAGTCTAGCGGGTACGAGCAGTACTTC

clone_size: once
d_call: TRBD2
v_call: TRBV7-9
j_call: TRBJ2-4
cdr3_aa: CASSAPLARPSAKNIQYF
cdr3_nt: TGTGCCAGCAGCGCCCCACTAGCGAGACCTTCAGCCAAAAACATTCAGTACTTC

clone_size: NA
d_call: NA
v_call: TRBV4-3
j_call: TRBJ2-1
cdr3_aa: CASSQGPWSGANNEQFF
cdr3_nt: TGCGCCAGCAGCCAAGGACCTTGGTCGGGAGCAAACAATGAGCAGTTCTTC

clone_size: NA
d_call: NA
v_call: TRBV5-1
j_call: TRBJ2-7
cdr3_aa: CASTSEGVPRGGEQYF
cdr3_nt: TGCGCCAGCACGTCCGAAGGGGTCCCCCGAGGGGGTGAGCAGTACTTC

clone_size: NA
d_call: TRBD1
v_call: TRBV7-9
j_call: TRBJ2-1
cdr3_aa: CSSSLALQGASYNEQFF
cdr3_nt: TGTTCCAGCAGCTTAGCGCTACAGGGGGCCTCCTACAATGAGCAGTTCTTC

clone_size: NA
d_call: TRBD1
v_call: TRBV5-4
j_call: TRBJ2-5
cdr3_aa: CASSWTGSEETQYF
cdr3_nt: TGTGCCAGCAGCTGGACAGGGTCAGAGGAGACCCAGTACTTC

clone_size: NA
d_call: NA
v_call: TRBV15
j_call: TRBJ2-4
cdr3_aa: CATSREGWGVAKNIQYF
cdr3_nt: TGTGCCACCAGCAGAGAGGGGTGGGGGGTAGCCAAAAACATTCAGTACTTC

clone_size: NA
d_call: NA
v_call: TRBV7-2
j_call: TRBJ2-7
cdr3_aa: CASSLMGTESYEQYF
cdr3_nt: TGTGCCAGCAGCTTAATGGGCACAGAATCCTACGAGCAGTACTTC

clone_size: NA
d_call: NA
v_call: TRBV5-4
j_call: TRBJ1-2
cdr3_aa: CASRQQIDYGYTF
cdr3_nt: TGTGCCAGCAGGCAACAGATCGACTATGGCTACACCTTC

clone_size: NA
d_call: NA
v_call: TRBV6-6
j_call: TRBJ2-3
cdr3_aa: CASRVSGSTDTQYF
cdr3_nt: TGTGCCAGCAGAGTTAGCGGTAGCACAGATACGCAGTATTTT

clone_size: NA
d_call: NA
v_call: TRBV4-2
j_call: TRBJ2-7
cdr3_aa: CASSPRGRESDEQYF
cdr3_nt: TGTGCCAGCAGCCCTCGAGGGAGAGAGAGCGACGAGCAGTACTTC

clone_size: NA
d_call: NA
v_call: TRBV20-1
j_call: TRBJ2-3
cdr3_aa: CSASIADTQYF
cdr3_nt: TGCAGTGCTAGTATCGCAGATACGCAGTATTTT

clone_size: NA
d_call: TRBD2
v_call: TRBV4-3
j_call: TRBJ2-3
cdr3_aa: CASSRLGSGRDHTQYF
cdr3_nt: TGCGCCAGCAGCCGCCTGGGCAGCGGGAGAGATCATACGCAGTATTTT

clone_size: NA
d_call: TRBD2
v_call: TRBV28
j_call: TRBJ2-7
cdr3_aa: CASSSGLAGQSYEQYF
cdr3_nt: TGTGCCAGCAGTTCGGGACTAGCGGGACAATCCTACGAGCAGTACTTC

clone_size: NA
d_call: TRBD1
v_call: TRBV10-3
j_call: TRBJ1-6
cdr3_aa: CAIARQGEGSPLHF
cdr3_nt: TGTGCCATTGCCCGACAGGGCGAGGGTTCACCCCTCCACTTT

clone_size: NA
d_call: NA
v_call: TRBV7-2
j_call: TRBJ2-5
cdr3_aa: CASSPGGRGETQYF
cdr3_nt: TGTGCCAGCAGCCCGGGGGGCAGGGGAGAGACCCAGTACTTC

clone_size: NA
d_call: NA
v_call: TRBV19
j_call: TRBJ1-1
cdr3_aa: CASSSTGKWNTEAFF
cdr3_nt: TGTGCCAGTAGTTCTACAGGGAAATGGAACACTGAAGCTTTCTTT

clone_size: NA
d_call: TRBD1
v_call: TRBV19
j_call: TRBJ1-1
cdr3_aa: CASSSRQGTKNTEAFF
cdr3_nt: TGTGCCAGTAGTTCAAGACAGGGGACGAAAAACACTGAAGCTTTCTTT

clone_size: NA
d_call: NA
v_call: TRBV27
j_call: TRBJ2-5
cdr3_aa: CASKPKIGTNQETQYF
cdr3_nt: TGTGCCAGCAAACCTAAAATCGGGACAAACCAAGAGACCCAGTACTTC

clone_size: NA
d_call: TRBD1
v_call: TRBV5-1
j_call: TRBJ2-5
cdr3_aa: CASSSRATGSEETQYF
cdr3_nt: TGCGCCAGCAGCTCCCGCGCGACAGGGTCCGAAGAGACCCAGTACTTC

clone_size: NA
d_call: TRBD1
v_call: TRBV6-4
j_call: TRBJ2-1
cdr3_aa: CASSGGQGQFF
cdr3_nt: TGTGCCAGCAGTGGCGGACAGGGGCAGTTCTTC

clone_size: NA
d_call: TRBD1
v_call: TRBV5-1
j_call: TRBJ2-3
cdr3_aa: CASSWDRTRAQNTDTQYF
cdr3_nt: TGCGCCAGCAGCTGGGACAGGACGAGGGCACAAAACACAGATACGCAGTATTTT

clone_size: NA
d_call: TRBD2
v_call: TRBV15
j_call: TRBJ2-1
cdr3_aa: CATSRGLAGGQEQFF
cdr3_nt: TGTGCCACCAGCAGAGGGCTAGCGGGGGGGCAGGAGCAGTTCTTC